This TCR beta chain stems from a study of shared clonotypes between healthy human individuals. Study-level background: CD4 naive cells filled three plates per donor, CD4 memory three, CD8 naive two and CD8 memory one.

Using immunoSEQ multiplex PCR, the repertoire was profiled, and TCRdb retains in-frame clones only, with some absent. The sample lists approximately 2.1 million clones, 85% to 95% occurring once. Sequenced sample: naive CD4+ T cells from PBMCs. Indicated subset: CD45RA+ positively selected. This receptor was identified in a man aged 18 to 30 in good health. Some clones in this sample may be carry-over from other donors' samples.

The CDR3 here is CASSASGTGNYEQYF. The CDR3 DNA reads TGTGCCAGCAGTGCCTCCGGGACAGGCAACTACGAGCAGTACTTC. The rearrangement joins TRBV28 to TRBJ2-7; 8 bases line up with TRBD1. Germline values: CDR1 MDHEN, CDR2 SYDVKM. The CDR3 extends over 15 amino acids. V lost 5 bases, J lost 3 bases, and 9 bases stayed unmatched.